The 17 T cell receptor beta chains below come from one sample, sequenced in a study of breast tumors, draining lymph nodes, adjacent tissues. Samples came from axillary lymph nodes draining the breast cancer. From the multiplex PCR reads, TCRdb called clonotypes with MiXCR, one entry per CDR3 protein. The data show over 150,000 distinct CDR3 sequences, 30% to 35% seen once. Sequenced input: axillary lymph node tissue. The receptors shown here come from a female donor with breast cancer. Some clones in this sample may be carry-over from other donors' samples.

Turning to this clonotype: A much larger clone differs by one base, so this may be a read error. The V call is TRBV7-2, the J call TRBJ1-2, with D perhaps TRBD1 (5 bases). Germline V gene data show CDR1 as SGHTA and CDR2 as FQGNSA. The CDR3 is 16 residues long. For the CDR3, the DNA is TGTGCCAGCAGCCCCAGGGCTCGGGGTCTCAACTATGGCCACACCTTC. It yields the protein CASSPRARGLNYGHTF.

This chain connects TRBV19 to TRBJ2-2; TRBD2 matches 7 bases. The CDR3 runs 13 residues. V shed 3 bases and J 7 bases; nucleotides not matched to a gene: 2. Germline V lookup: CDR1 LNHDA, CDR2 SQIVND (reference sequence). CDR3 nucleotides: TGTGCCAGTAGTATGAGGACTAGCGGGGAGCTGTTTTTT. Its protein product is CASSMRTSGELFF.

In the case of this clonotype: It may be a read error: a sequence one base away is much more abundant. The conserved closing phenylalanine or tryptophan is absent in this CDR3, likely reflecting a read error. This chain connects TRBV7-9 to TRBJ2-1; D perhaps matches TRBD1 (6 bases). The CDR3 runs to 14 residues. CDR1 SEHNR and CDR2 FQNEAQ come from the germline V gene (reference sequence). The ends were cut back, 4 bases at V and 1 base at J, with 8 bases in the middle. As DNA, the CDR3 is TGTGCCAGCAGCTCCGGGACATCCTACAATGAGCAGTTCCTC. It is translated as CASSSGTSYNEQFL.

CDR3 residues: CASSHLGLGEKLFF. The CDR3 bases are TGTGCCAGCAGCCACCTCGGACTGGGCGAAAAACTGTTTTTT. The gene calls are TRBV4-2 and TRBJ1-4; the D is unclear. Trimming stripped 3 bases from V and 8 bases from J, with 13 bases between. The germline CDR1 and CDR2 sequences are LGHNA and YNFKEQ. The CDR3 covers 14 residues.

This clonotype was seen a few times. CDR3 DNA: TGTGCCAGCAGCTTAACTGGTGGGCGGGAGGAGACCCAGTACTTC. Translation: CASSLTGGREETQYF. The gene calls are TRBV7-3 and TRBJ2-5; 7 bases line up with TRBD2. The germline CDR1 and CDR2 sequences are SGHTA and FQGTGA. The CDR3 sequence is 15 residues long. V trimming: 0 bases; J trimming: 5 bases; junction bases outside the gene matches: 6.

There are many counts of this clonotype. This chain connects TRBV27 to TRBJ1-6; the D is unclear. Trimming removed 2 bases from V and 1 base from J, with 12 bases in between. CDR1 is MNHEY and CDR2 is SMNVEV in the germline V gene (reference sequence). The CDR3 contains 17 residues. CDR3 in DNA: TGTGCCAGCAGTTTAAAATTGGGTGGGTCCTATAATTCACCCCTCCACTTT. Amino acids: CASSLKLGGSYNSPLHF.

This clonotype showed up many times. The V and J genes are TRBV7-6 and TRBJ1-6; 9 nucleotides agree with TRBD1. V dropped 4 bases and J dropped 7; count of bases not matched to a gene: 5. The CDR3 is 15 residues long. Per the germline V gene, CDR1 is SGHVS and CDR2 is FNYEAQ. As DNA, the CDR3 is TGTGCCAGCAGCTCCAGACAGGGGGAAAATTCACCCCTCCACTTT. Translating it yields CASSSRQGENSPLHF. Full variable domain (outside the CDR3, taken from reference TRBV7-6 and TRBJ1-6): GAGVSQSPRYKVTKRGQDVALRCDPISGHVSLYWYRQALGQGPEFLTYFNYEAQQDKSGLPNDRFSAERPEGSISTLTIQRTEQRDSAMYRCASSSRQGENSPLHFGNGTRLTVT.

This clonotype was observed at least ten times. This sequence joins TRBV19 and TRBJ1-5; D possibly corresponds to TRBD1 (6 bases). V gave up 4 bases and J gave up 7 bases, with 11 bases separating them. Germline V gives CDR1 LNHDA, CDR2 SQIVND (reference sequence). The CDR3 totals 13 residues. CDR3 in amino acids: CASSKQGGQPQHF. CDR3 nucleotide sequence: TGTGCCAGTAGTAAACAGGGCGGCCAGCCCCAGCATTTT.

In its sample, this clonotype was seen a few times. The rearrangement uses TRBV3-1 and TRBJ2-5; perhaps TRBD1 as D (7 bases). The V and J ends lost 1 base and 4 bases respectively, with 16 bases between them. Germline V gives CDR1 LGHDT, CDR2 YNNKEL (reference sequence). The CDR3 contains 16 residues. This chain's CDR3 is CASSQGTPGGRETQYF. CDR3 nucleotide sequence: TGTGCCAGCAGCCAAGGGACTCCAGGGGGGAGAGAGACCCAGTACTTC.

This clonotype appeared many times. The rearrangement uses TRBV12-3 or TRBV12-4 and TRBJ2-2, with 7 bases fitting TRBD2. J lost 6 bases, V lost 1 base, and 5 bases had no gene match. CDR3 length: 15 residues. CDR3 residues: CASSLVLARSGELFF. The CDR3 coding sequence is TGTGCCAGCAGTTTAGTACTAGCGAGATCCGGGGAGCTGTTTTTT.

The chain's CDR3 is CASSPRAYSGNTIYF. DNA of the CDR3: TGTGCCAGCAGTCCTCGGGCGTACTCTGGAAACACCATATATTTT. The chain employs TRBV27 and TRBJ1-3; the D is unclear. Germline V gene sequence: CDR1 MNHEY, CDR2 SMNVEV (reference sequence). CDR3 length: 15 residues. V lost 5 bases and J lost 0, with 11 bases in between.

As to this clonotype: This may arise from a read error, as a much more abundant clone is one base away. V and J are TRBV20-1 and TRBJ1-2, with D perhaps matching TRBD1 (5 bases). Germline V lookup: CDR1 DFQATT, CDR2 SNEGSKA (reference sequence). The CDR3 has 12 amino acids. The CDR3 protein is CSASVGARGSTF. For the CDR3, the DNA is TGCAGTGCTAGTGTAGGGGCTAGGGGCTCCACCTTC.

The chain couples TRBV24-1 to TRBJ1-2, with D perhaps matching TRBD1 (6 bases). V shed 1 base and J shed 2 bases, with 13 bases lying between them. The germline CDR1 and CDR2 sequences are KGHDR and SFDVKD. The CDR3 extends over 16 amino acids. CDR3 sequence: CATSDFSGTQNYGYTF. DNA of the CDR3: TGTGCCACCAGTGATTTCTCCGGGACACAGAACTATGGCTACACCTTC.

In its sample, this clonotype was seen many times. The chain carries TRBV7-9 and TRBJ1-6; 10 bases fit TRBD1. Looked up from germline, CDR1 is SEHNR and CDR2 is FQNEAQ (reference sequence). This CDR3 region has 17 residues. V was pared by 4 bases and J by 10 bases, with 13 bases of the junction left unmatched. This chain's CDR3 is CASSSTGTGVYGSPLHF. The CDR3 region has the DNA TGTGCCAGCAGCTCTACCGGGACAGGGGTTTACGGCTCACCCCTCCACTTT.

Comment on this clonotype: This clone may be a read error of a much larger clone one base away. CDR3 DNA: TGTGCCAGCAGTTTCCCAAACAGGGGGTCGGGTGGCTACACCTTC. It translates to CASSFPNRGSGGYTF. This sequence joins TRBV6-6 and TRBJ1-2, with 8 bases aligning to TRBD1. In germline, CDR1 is MNHNY, CDR2 SVGAGI (reference sequence). Unmatched junction bases numbered 11, after V lost 4 bases and J lost 7 bases. This CDR3 has 15 residues.

For this clonotype: A read error may be the cause here, since a much bigger clone is one base away. V is TRBV19 and J is TRBJ1-5, with D perhaps TRBD1 (5 bases). The germline CDR1 and CDR2 sequences are LNHDA and SQIVND (reference sequence). Deletions cut 10 bases from V and 0 bases from J, with 22 bases between. The CDR3 consists of 17 residues. CDR3 sequence: CATVDKNYPDSNQPQHF. CDR3 sequence (DNA): TGTGCCACCGTGGACAAGAACTATCCCGATAGCAATCAGCCCCAGCATTTT.

Comment on this clonotype: In this CDR3 the conserved last residue, phenylalanine or tryptophan, is missing, so a read error is likely. The chain is built from TRBV3-1 and TRBJ1-3, with a possible D match to TRBD1 (5 bases). The CDR3 length is 14 residues. Trimming removed 0 bases from V and 7 bases from J, with 10 bases in between. Germline V gives CDR1 LGHDT, CDR2 YNNKEL (reference sequence). CDR3 protein: CASSQEGGTNTIYS. In DNA, the CDR3 is TGTGCCAGCAGCCAAGAGGGCGGGACTAACACCATATATTCT.